The 2 T cell receptor beta chains given below trace back to one sample, sequenced in a study of neurological immune-mediated disorders. TCRdb passed the 5' RACE reads through MiXCR, listing each CDR3 protein once. The sample records 84,000 or so distinct CDR3 sequences, about a tenth being singletons. Sequenced material: PBMCs. The receptors here all came from a man aged 40-49 years in good health.

This clonotype was found many times. The chain carries TRBV5-1 and TRBJ1-4; tentative D call: TRBD1 (6 bases). Per germline, CDR1 SGHRS and CDR2 YFSETQ. V dropped 0 bases and J dropped 1 base, with 16 bases sitting between them. The CDR3 extends over 18 amino acids. The CDR3 coding sequence is TGCGCCAGCAGCTTGGTGTGGACACCGGGACAAACTAATGAAAAACTGTTTTTT. Amino acids: CASSLVWTPGQTNEKLFF.

The chain is built from TRBV5-1 and TRBJ2-5; TRBD2 might be the D (5 bases). V dropped 0 bases and J dropped 4 bases, with 13 bases sitting between them. In germline, CDR1 is SGHRS, CDR2 YFSETQ. The CDR3 length is 15 residues. The CDR3 spells CASSLGASLGETQYF. The CDR3 DNA reads as TGCGCCAGCAGCTTGGGTGCTAGCCTAGGAGAGACCCAGTACTTC.